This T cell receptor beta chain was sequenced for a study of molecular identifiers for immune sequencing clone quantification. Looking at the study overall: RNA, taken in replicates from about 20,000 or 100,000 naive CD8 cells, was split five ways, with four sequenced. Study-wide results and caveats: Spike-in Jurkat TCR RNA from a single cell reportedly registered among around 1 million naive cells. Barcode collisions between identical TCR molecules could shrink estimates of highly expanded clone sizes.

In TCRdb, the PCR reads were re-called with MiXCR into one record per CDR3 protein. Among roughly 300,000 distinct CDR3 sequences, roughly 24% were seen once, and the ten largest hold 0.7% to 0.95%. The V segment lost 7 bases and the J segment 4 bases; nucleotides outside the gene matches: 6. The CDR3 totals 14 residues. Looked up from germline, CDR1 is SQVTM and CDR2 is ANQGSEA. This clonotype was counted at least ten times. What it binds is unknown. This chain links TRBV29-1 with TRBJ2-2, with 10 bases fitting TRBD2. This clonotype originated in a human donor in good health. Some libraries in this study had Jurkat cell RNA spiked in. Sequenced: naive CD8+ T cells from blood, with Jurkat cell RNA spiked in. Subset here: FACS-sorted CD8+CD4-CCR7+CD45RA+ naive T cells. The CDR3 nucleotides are TGCAGCGGGCTAGCGGGAGTGAGCACCGGGGAGCTGTTTTTT. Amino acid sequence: CSGLAGVSTGELFF.